This T cell receptor (beta chain) was sequenced for a study of blood T cell repertoires in COVID-19. At the level of the study: COVID-19 samples, acute and convalescent, were from the United States, Italy and Spain.

Authors' analysis steps: Nucleated cell number was recorded as an estimate derived from reference gene primer amplification. The table came from immunoSEQ multiplex PCR; TCRdb's copy has only in-frame clones and leaves some out. V, J and clone size are taken as reported in that table, and D and trimming were inferred from the DNA itself. Seen here are 220,000 or so clones, more than 80% observed once, and the top ten hold under 3.5%. Enrolled through a virtual design, the participants were between 18 and 89 years of age and came from fewer than 30 US areas. Allocation to cohorts depended on clinical history reported by the participants. The source is a woman younger than 35 in a cohort exposed to, infected with or recovered from COVID-19 (not recorded which). Input material: PBMCs or T cells enriched from blood (not recorded which).

The CDR3 sequence is CSAVLQETQYF. The CDR3 DNA reads TGCAGTGCCGTACTACAAGAGACCCAGTACTTC. The genes are TRBV20-1 and TRBJ2-5; D uncertain. Per germline, CDR1 DFQATT and CDR2 SNEGSKA (reference sequence). The CDR3 extends over 11 amino acids. Trimming left V 6 bases short and J 2 bases short, with 7 bases between.